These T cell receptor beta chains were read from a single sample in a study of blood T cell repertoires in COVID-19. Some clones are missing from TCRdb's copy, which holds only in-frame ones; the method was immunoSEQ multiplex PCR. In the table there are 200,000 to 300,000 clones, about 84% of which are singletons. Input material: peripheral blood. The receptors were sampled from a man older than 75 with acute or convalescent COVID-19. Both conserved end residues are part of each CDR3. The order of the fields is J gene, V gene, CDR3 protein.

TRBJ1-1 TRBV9 CASSPGQGTWPEAFF
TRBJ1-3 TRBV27 CASGQGAGVSGNTIYF
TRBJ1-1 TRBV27 CASSRQDGWTEAFF
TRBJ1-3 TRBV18 CASSPLGTAVGNTIYF
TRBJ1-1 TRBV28 CASSFPGGLISEAFF
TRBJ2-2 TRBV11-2 CASRLAGVETGELFF
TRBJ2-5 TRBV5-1 CASGEGAAQETQYF
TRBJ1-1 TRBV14 CASSQDVRRGSEAFF
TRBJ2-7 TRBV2 CASSPDYSSGEQYF
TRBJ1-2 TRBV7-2 CASSLAGQAYYGYTF
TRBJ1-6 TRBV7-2 CASGEGPLHF
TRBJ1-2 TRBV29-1 CSVVGGANYGYTF
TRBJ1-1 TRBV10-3 CAIRPQLRDTEAFF
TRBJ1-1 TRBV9 CASSGPGQGRTEAFF
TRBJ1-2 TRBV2 CASSVMTSSNYGYTF
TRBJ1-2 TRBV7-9 CASSLGVEGGYGYTF
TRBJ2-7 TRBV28 CASTLTSGYEQYF
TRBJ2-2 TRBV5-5 CASSLRTAGAQKTGELFF
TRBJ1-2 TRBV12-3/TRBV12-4 CASSGANGYTF
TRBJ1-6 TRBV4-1 CASSRGVAVLDSPLHF
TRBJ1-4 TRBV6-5 CASSYSGGREKLFF
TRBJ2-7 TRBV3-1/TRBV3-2 CASSQGGTSGYEQYF
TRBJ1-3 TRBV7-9 CASQQGSGNTIYF
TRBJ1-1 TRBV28 CASSAGQWNTEAFF
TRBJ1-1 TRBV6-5 CASSYMVVTGNTEAFF
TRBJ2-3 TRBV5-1 CASSTDSYTQYF
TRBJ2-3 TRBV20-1 CSASGLAGATDTQYF
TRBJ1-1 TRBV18 CASSPRIDRRAFF